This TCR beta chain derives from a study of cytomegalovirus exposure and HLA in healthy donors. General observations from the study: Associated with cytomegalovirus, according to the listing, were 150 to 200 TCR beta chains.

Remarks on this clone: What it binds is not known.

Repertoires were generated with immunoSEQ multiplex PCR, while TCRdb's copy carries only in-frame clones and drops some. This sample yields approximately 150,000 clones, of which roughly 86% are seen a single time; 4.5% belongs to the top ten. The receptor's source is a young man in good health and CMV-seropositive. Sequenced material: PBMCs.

The CDR3 DNA is TGTGCCAGCAGCTTAGGCATGGGAAACACCATATATTTT. This gives the protein CASSLGMGNTIYF. The chain carries TRBV13 and TRBJ1-3; the D is unclear. The V gene's germline CDR1 is PRHDT and CDR2 FYEKMQ (reference sequence). The CDR3 has 13 amino acids. Trimming took 0 bases from V and 4 from J, leaving 4 bases between them.